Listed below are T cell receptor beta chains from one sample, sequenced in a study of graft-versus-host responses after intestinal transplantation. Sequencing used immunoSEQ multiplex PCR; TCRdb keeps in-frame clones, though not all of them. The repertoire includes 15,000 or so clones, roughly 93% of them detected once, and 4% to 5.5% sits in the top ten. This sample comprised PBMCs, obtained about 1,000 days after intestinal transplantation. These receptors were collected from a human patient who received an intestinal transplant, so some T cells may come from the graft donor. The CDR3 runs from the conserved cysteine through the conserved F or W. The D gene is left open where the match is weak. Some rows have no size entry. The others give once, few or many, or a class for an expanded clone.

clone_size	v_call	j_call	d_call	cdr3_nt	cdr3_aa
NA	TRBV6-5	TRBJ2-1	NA	TGTGCCAGCAGCGCGAGTGGGGGCTACAATGAGCAGTTCTTC	CASSASGGYNEQFF
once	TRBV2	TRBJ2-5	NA	TGTGCCAGCAAAGAGAGCCAGGCCGGAGCCCAGTACTTC	CASKESQAGAQYF
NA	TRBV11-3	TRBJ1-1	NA	TGTGCCAGCAGCAAAGCGGGAGGGGCGATGTGGAACACTGAAGCTTTCTTT	CASSKAGGAMWNTEAFF
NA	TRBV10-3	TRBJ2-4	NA	TGTGCCATCAGTGACGGCCAACAAAACATTCAGTACTTC	CAISDGQQNIQYF
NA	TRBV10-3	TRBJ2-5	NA	TGTGCCATCGGCGGGGGCTTAAAAGAGACCCAGTACTTC	CAIGGGLKETQYF
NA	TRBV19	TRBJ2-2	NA	TGTGCCAGTAGTATCCAGGGGCGGGCCGGGGAGCTGTTTTTT	CASSIQGRAGELFF
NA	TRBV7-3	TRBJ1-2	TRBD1	TGTGCCAGCAGCTCCTCCCGGGACAGAGCTAACTATGGCTACACCTTC	CASSSSRDRANYGYTF
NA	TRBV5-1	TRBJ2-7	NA	TGCGCCAGCAGCTTGGGTCCCCCGAAGGAATACGAGCAGTACTTC	CASSLGPPKEYEQYF
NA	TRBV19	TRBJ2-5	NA	TGTGCCAGTAGTATACCAGCAGGGGAGACCCAGTACTTC	CASSIPAGETQYF
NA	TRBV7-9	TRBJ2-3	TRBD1	TGTGCCAGCAGCCATGGACAGGGGGCGTATACGCAGTATTTT	CASSHGQGAYTQYF
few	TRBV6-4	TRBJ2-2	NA	TGTGCCAGCAGTGATGGGGACACCGGGGAGCTGTTTTTT	CASSDGDTGELFF
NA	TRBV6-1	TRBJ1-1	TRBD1	TGTGCCAGCAGCCCGGACAGGGGCACTGAAGCTTTCTTT	CASSPDRGTEAFF
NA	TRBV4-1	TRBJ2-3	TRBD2	TGCGCCAGCAGCCTATCGGGGGGGCGGCCGGCTGGAGATACGCAGTATTTT	CASSLSGGRPAGDTQYF
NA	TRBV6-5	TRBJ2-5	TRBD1	TGTGCCAGCACCCGAACGGGACAGGGGGCAAAGACCCAGTACTTC	CASTRTGQGAKTQYF
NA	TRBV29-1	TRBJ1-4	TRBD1	TGCAGCGTTTTAGGGACAGGGGGTGAAAAACTGTTTTTT	CSVLGTGGEKLFF
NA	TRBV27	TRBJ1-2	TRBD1	TGTGCCAGCAGTCCAAAGACCGGGACAGGGAGGTTCGGGTATGGCTACACCTTC	CASSPKTGTGRFGYGYTF
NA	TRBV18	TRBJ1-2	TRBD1	TGTGCCAGCTCACCGGCCGGGACAGAGAACTATGGCTACACCTTC	CASSPAGTENYGYTF
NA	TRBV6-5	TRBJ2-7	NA	TGTGCCAGCAGTTACCTAGGGACTTCCTACGAGCAGTACTTC	CASSYLGTSYEQYF
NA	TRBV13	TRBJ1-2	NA	TGTGCCAGCAGCCCAGCAGGGACCCACAACTATGGCTACACCTTC	CASSPAGTHNYGYTF
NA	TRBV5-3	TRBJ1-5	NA	TGTGCCAGCAGCTTGGGCGCAGGGGAAAATCAGCCCCAGCATTTT	CASSLGAGENQPQHF
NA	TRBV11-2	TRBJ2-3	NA	TGTGCCAGCAGCTTAGCACTAGGGATAAGTACAGATACGCAGTATTTT	CASSLALGISTDTQYF
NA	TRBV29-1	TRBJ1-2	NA	TGCAGCGTTGTCACCGATTCCGGGGCCTTGGCCGGTGGCTACACCTTC	CSVVTDSGALAGGYTF
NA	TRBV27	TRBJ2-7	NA	TGTGCCAGCAGTTTGGGGGGAGAATACGAGCAGTACTTC	CASSLGGEYEQYF
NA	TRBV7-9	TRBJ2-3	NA	TGTGCCAGCAGCTCGTTCGCAGATACGCAGTATTTT	CASSSFADTQYF
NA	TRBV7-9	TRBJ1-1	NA	TGTGCCAGCGGCCCCTCCCGGGGGAGAAGCACTGAAGCTTTCTTT	CASGPSRGRSTEAFF
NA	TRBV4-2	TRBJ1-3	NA	TGTGCCAGCAGCCAGTTGGAGGGCCACTCTGGAAACACCATATATTTT	CASSQLEGHSGNTIYF
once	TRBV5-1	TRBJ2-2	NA	TGCGCCAGCATTGGTGGGTCCGGGGAGCTGTTTTTT	CASIGGSGELFF
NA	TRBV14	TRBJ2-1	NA	TGTGCCAGCAGCCAATGGCTAGCCAATGAGCAGTTCTTC	CASSQWLANEQFF
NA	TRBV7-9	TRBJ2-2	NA	TGTGCCAGCAGCTTCCAGGCTGCGAACACCGGGGAGCTGTTTTTT	CASSFQAANTGELFF
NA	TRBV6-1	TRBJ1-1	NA	TGTGCCAGCAGTTATCTCACTGAAGCTTTCTTT	CASSYLTEAFF
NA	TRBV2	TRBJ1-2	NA	TGTGCCAGCAGTGAATATGTGGGAAGGGATGGCTACACCTTC	CASSEYVGRDGYTF
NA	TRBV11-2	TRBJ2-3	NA	TGTGCCAGCAGCATCGGGCGGGGGCGGAGCACAGATACGCAGTATTTT	CASSIGRGRSTDTQYF
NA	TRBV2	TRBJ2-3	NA	TGTGCCAGCTTGACAGGCCCTCACACAGATACGCAGTATTTT	CASLTGPHTDTQYF
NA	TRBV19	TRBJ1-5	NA	TGTGCCAGTAGCCGACAGAAGAATCAGCCCCAGCATTTT	CASSRQKNQPQHF
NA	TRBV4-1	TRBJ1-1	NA	TGCGCCAGCAGCTCCTGGGTAGGCCTCACTGAAGCTTTCTTT	CASSSWVGLTEAFF
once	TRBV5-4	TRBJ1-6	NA	TGTGCCAGCAGCTTGGGGCAGGGGAATTCACCCCTCCACTTT	CASSLGQGNSPLHF
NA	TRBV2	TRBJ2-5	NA	TGTGCCGGGGGTAGGAACCAAGAGACCCAGTACTTC	CAGGRNQETQYF
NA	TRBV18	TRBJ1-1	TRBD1	TGTGCCAGCTCACCCTTGCCGACAGGGCAAAGGAACACTGAAGCTTTCTTT	CASSPLPTGQRNTEAFF
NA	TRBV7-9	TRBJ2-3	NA	TGTGCCAGCCTGGGGGGAACAGGTACGCAGTATTTT	CASLGGTGTQYF
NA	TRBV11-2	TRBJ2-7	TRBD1	TGTGCCAGCAGCTACCTGAGGGGGCCCTACGAGCAGTACTTC	CASSYLRGPYEQYF
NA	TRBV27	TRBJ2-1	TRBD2	TGTGCCAGCAGTCCTAGCGGGGGGGGGTCCAATGAGCAGTTCTTC	CASSPSGGGSNEQFF
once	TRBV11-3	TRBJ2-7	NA	TGTGCCAGCAGCGATCGCGGCAACCCCTACGAGCAGTACTTC	CASSDRGNPYEQYF
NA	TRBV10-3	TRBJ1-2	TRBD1	TGTGCCATCAGGACAGGGGACGGCTACACCTTC	CAIRTGDGYTF
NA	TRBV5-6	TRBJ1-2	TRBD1	TGTGCCAACAGCCCAACCCAAAGGACAGGGGTTGGCTACACCTTC	CANSPTQRTGVGYTF
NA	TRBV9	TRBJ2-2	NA	TGTGCCAGCAGCGTAGGAGGGGGTCCCGGGGAGCTGTTTTTT	CASSVGGGPGELFF
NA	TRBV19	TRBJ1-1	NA	TGTGCCAGTAGTTCCTACATGAACACTGAAGCTTTCTTT	CASSSYMNTEAFF
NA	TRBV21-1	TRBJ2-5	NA	TGTGCCAGCAGCAAAGCGGGGAGGCCCTGCGAGACCCAGTACTTC	CASSKAGRPCETQYF
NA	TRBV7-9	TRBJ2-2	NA	TGTGCCAGCAGCCACAGCAACACCGGGGAGCTGTTTTTT	CASSHSNTGELFF